This TCR beta chain is from a study of Ad26.COV2.S vaccination and SARS-CoV-2 variants. Regarding the study as a whole: Spike-specific TCR breadth in vaccine recipients exceeded that seen in placebo recipients. Assessments of TCR breadth and depth may have underestimated the total T cell responses. Responses of spike-specific T cells (both CD8+ and CD4+) reportedly showed substantial breadth after vaccination. Similar non-spike TCR breadth was seen in vaccine and placebo recipients.

The CDR3 extends over 19 amino acids. Turning to this clone: What it binds is not known.

Some clones are missing from TCRdb's copy, which holds only in-frame ones; the method was immunoSEQ multiplex PCR. The data show tens of thousands of clones, with under 90% seen just once and about 15% held by the top ten. The clonotype originates from a human donor who had recovered from COVID-19. The material was peripheral blood, obtained after recovery from COVID-19. V and J are TRBV21-1 and TRBJ1-5; no DNA check was done on the table's D call, TRBD1. TRBV21-1 is a recognized pseudogene. This CDR3 is CASSKVSAPGQGYNQPQHF. Here the CDR3 DNA reads TGTGCCAGCAGCAAAGTATCTGCCCCCGGTCAGGGTTACAATCAGCCCCAGCATTTT.